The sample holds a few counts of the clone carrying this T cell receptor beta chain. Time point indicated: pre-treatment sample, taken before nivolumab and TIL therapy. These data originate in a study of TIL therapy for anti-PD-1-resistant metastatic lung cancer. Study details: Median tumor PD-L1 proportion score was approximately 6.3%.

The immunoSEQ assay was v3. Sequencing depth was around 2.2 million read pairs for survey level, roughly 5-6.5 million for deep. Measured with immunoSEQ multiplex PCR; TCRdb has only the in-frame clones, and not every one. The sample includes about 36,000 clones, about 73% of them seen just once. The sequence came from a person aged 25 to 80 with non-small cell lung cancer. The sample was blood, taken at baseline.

The CDR3 here is CAWRALSWFGNTIYF. CDR3 DNA: TGTGCCTGGAGGGCTTTGAGTTGGTTCGGAAACACCATATATTTT. V is TRBV30 and J is TRBJ1-3, with D unresolved. This CDR3 is built from 15 residues. CDR1 is GTSNPN and CDR2 is SVGIG in the germline V gene (reference sequence). Trimming cost V 3 bases and J 4 bases, with 16 bases left between them.